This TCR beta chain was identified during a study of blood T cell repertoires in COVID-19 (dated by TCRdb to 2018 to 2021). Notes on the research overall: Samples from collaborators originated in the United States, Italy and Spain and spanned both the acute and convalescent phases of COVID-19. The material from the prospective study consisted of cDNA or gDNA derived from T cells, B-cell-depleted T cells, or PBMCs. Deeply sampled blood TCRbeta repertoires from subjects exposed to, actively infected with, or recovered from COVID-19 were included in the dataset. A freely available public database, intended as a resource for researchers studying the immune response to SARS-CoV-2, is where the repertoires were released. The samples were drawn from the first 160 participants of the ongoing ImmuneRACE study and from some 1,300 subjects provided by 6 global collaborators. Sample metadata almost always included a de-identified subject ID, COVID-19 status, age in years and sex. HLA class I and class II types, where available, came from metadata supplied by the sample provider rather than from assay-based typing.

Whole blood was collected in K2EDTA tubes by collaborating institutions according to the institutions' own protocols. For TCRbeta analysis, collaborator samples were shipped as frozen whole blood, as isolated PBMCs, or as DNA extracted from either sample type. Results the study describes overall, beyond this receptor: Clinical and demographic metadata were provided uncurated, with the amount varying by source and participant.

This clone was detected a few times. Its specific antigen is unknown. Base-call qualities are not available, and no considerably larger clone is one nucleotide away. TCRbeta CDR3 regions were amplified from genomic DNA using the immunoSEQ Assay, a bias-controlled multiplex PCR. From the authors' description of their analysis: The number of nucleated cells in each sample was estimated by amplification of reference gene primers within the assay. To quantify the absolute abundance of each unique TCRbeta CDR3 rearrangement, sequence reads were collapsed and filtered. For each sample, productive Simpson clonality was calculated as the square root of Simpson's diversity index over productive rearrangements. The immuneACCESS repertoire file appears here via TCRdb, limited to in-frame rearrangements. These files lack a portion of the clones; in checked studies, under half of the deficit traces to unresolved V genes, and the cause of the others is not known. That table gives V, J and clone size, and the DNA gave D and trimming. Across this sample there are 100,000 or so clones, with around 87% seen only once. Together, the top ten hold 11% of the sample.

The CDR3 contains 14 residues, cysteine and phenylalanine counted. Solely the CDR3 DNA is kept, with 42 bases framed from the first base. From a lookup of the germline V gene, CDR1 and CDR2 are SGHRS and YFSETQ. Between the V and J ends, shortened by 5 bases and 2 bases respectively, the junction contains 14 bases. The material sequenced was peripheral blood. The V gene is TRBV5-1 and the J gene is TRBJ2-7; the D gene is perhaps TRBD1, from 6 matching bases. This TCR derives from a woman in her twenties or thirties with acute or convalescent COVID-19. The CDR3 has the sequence CASRKGTGTYEQYF. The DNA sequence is TGCGCCAGCAGGAAGGGTACAGGGACCTACGAGCAGTACTTC.